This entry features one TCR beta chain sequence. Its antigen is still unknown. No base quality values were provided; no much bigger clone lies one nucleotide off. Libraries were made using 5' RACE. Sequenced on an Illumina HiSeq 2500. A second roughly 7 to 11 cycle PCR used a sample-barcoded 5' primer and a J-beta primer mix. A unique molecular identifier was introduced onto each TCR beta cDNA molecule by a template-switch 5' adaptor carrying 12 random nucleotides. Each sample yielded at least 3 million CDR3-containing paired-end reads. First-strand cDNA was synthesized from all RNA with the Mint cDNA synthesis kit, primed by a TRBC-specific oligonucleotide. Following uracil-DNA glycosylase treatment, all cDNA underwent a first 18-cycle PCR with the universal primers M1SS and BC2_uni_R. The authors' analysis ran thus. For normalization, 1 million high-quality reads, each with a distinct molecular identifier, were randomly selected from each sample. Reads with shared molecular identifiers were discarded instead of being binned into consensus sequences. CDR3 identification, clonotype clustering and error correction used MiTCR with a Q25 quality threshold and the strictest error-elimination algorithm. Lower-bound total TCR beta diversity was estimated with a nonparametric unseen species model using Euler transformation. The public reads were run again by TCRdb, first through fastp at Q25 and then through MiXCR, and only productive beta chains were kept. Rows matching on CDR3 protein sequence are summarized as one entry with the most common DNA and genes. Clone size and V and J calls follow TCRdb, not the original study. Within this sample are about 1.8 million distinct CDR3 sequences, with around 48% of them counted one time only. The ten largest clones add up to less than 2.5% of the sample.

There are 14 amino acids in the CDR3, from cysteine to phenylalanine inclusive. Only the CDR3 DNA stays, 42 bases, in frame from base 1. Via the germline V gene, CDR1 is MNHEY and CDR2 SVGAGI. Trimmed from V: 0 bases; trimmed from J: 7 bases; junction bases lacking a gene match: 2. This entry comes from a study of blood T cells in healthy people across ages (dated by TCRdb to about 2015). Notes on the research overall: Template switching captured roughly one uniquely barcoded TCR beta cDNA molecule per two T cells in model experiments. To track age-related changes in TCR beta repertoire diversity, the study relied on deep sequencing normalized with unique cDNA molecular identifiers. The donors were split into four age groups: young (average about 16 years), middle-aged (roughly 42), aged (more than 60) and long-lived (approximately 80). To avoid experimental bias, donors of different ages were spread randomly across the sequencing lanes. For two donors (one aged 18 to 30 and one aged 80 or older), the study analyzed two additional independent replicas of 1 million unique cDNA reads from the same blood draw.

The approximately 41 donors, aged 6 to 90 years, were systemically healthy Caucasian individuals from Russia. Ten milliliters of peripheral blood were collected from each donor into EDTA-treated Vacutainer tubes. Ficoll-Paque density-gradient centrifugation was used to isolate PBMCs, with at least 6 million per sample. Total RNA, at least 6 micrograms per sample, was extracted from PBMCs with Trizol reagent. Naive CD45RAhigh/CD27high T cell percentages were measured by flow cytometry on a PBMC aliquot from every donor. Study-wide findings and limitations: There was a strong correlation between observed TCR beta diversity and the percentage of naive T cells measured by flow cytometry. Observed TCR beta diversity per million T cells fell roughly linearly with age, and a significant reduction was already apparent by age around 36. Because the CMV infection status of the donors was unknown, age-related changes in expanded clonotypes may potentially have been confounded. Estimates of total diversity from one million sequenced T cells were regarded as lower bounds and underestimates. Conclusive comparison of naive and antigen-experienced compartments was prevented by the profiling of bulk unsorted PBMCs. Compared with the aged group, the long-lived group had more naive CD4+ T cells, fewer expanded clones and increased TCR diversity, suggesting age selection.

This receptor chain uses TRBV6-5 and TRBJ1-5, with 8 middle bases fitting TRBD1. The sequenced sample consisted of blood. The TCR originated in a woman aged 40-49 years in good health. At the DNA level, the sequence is TGTGCCAGCAGTTACTCGAGGACAGGGCAGCCCCAGCATTTT. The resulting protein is CASSYSRTGQPQHF.